This TCR beta chain was captured by sequencing in a study of glioma-infiltrating T cells listed by TCRdb under 2016. General notes on the study: The study sequenced TCR alpha- and beta-chain repertoires from glioma tissue, from non-neoplastic brain tissue and from matched peripheral blood mononuclear cells. Each tissue-infiltrating repertoire was compared with the same patient's peripheral blood repertoire to measure divergence between tissue and blood T-cell populations. The paired cohort was made up of three low-grade glioma patients, under ten primary glioblastoma patients and three non-glioma patients who contributed non-neoplastic brain tissue.

As to this clonotype: The antigen it binds to is not known. No much larger clone exists at a distance of one base, and base qualities are not known.

Summary of the overall study and its limitations: Group comparisons rested on small numbers: three non-neoplastic, three low-grade glioma and several glioblastoma patients. Very few CDR3 sequences were shared between tissue and blood, attributed to high CDR3 diversity and limited sampling. VJ-independent divergence between tissue and blood was found to be below expectation in non-neoplastic patients but above expectation in all gliomas, particularly low-grade gliomas.

The iRepertoire nested amplicon-rescue multiplex PCR (arm-PCR) platform was used to amplify TCR alpha and beta CDR3 regions from RNA. The input for one-step reverse transcription and amplification was about 85-450 ng of tissue mRNA or PBMC total RNA. Following bead purification, Illumina adapters were added by a secondary multiplex PCR, and the libraries were gel-purified between 200 and 400 bp. Internal 6-nucleotide barcodes were carried by the libraries and were used for demultiplexing. Libraries were sequenced on an Illumina MiSeq with 2x220 or 2x250 nucleotide paired-end reads. In the source study's methods: Paired reads were merged using FLASH 1.2.11 and were aligned to the GRCh37 human genome using BWA-MEM, after which TRA and TRB reads were extracted. An IMGT-derived reference of cassette sequences and CDR3 motifs, with pseudogenes included, was used for V and J assignment. Three-frame translation of reads was performed, and productive CDR3s were defined as those with a C...FGXG motif and no stop codons. Clonotypes were defined as unique combinations of V-J cassette pair and CDR3 amino acid sequence. Filtering of reads was based on Hamming distance, with the threshold set by the sequence error rate of each sample in mapped regions. TCRdb cleaned the public reads at Q25 with fastp, built clones with MiXCR and kept in-frame beta chains. Here each entry gathers all rows of one CDR3 protein and keeps the most common genes and DNA. TCRdb's processing, not the study's, gives the V and J calls here. This sample gives around 190,000 distinct CDR3 sequences in total; 43% of them show up just once. The top ten clones comprise 5% to 5.5% of the sample.

From the cysteine up to the phenylalanine, the CDR3 has a length of 16 residues. The entry retains the CDR3 DNA only, 48 bases that are in frame from base 1. CDR1 MNHEY and CDR2 SVGEGT are derived from the germline V gene. Trimming takes 6 bases off V and 3 bases off J; junction bases not matched to a gene: 10. Material: glioma tissue, nonneoplastic brain tissue, or PBMCs (not recorded which). The source is a human donor with low-grade glioma or glioblastoma, undergoing nonglioma brain surgery, or in good health (not recorded which). Rearrangement joined TRBV6-2 or TRBV6-3 to TRBJ1-4, and 7 bases in between align with TRBD1. The CDR3 has the sequence CASSLTSGTANEKLFF. The bases are TGTGCCAGCAGCCTAACCTCGGGGACAGCTAATGAAAAACTGTTTTTT.